Here is one T cell receptor beta chain with its context. The data belong to a study of cytomegalovirus exposure and HLA in healthy donors. This PCR relied on a set of 60 Vbeta primers and 13 Jbeta primers. Profiled with immunoSEQ multiplex PCR; TCRdb holds only in-frame clones, not every one. The data show around 300,000 clones, roughly 70% seen once. V lost 4 bases and J lost 4; bases outside the gene matches: 9. The CDR3 is made up of 16 amino acids. Germline V gene sequence: CDR1 PRHDT, CDR2 FYEKMQ (reference sequence). The specimen was PBMCs. This receptor was identified in a female donor in good health and CMV-seronegative. V is TRBV13 and J is TRBJ2-2, with 7 bases aligning to TRBD1. The CDR3 sequence: CASSYRDRISTGELFF. In nucleotides, the CDR3 is TGTGCCAGCAGCTACCGGGACAGAATAAGCACCGGGGAGCTGTTTTTT.